The clone carrying this T cell receptor (beta chain) came up many times. The antigen is undetermined. The source of the sample is a study of T cells after yellow fever vaccination. Study at large: Fractions with few cells were prepared using SMART-Seq v4 Ultra Low Input. The study, taken as a whole, reports: Re-detected after boosting: most primary clones, approximately 97% of CD4 and 75% to 90% of CD8. Researchers report a weaker secondary response that nonetheless peaked faster, day 5 versus 15. A minor fraction of clonotypes spanned both CD4 and CD8 compartments.

Trimming left V 4 bases short and J 5 bases short, with 12 bases between. Germline-derived CDR1 and CDR2 are KGHSY and FQNENV. CDR3 length: 15 amino acids. TCRdb processed the 5' RACE reads anew with MiXCR; each CDR3 protein has one entry. The top ten hold approximately 1.1% of the sample, which has over 200,000 distinct CDR3 sequences, roughly 6.8% seen once. This specimen consisted of CD4+ T cells sorted from PBMCs, obtained on the day of the yellow fever booster vaccination. This receptor was taken from a man under 40 who received the YFV17D yellow fever vaccine. The chain has TRBV16 and TRBJ1-6; a weak D match, TRBD1 (6 bases). Written as DNA, the CDR3 is TGTGCCAGCAGCCGGAACAGGGCAGATAATTCACCCCTCCACTTT. It codes for CASSRNRADNSPLHF. The full variable domain, rest sourced from reference TRBV16 and TRBJ1-6, is GEEVAQTPKHLVRGEGQKAKLYCAPIKGHSYVFWYQQVLKNEFKFLISFQNENVFDETGMPKERFSAKCLPNSPCSLEIQATKLEDSAVYFCASSRNRADNSPLHFGNGTRLTVT.